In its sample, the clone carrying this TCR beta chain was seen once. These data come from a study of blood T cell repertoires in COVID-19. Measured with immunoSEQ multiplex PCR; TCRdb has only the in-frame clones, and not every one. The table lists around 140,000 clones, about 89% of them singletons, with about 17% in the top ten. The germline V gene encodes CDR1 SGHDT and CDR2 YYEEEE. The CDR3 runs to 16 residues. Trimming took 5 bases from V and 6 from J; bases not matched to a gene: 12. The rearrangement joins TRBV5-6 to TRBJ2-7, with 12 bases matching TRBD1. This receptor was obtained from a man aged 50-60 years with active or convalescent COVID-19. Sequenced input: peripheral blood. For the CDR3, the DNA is TGTGCCAGCAGGTTTTCCCCGGGACAGGGGGCGTCCGAGCAGTACTTC. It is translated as CASRFSPGQGASEQYF.